This passage covers 31 T cell receptor beta chains from one sample sequenced in a study of human T cells and chemical hapten exposure. This sample's time point: patch test 2, 6 weeks after DPC sensitization. Treatment specified: therapeutic diphenylcyclopropenone sensitization with weekly scalp DPC. TCRdb used MiXCR to reprocess the RACE reads, holding one entry per CDR3 protein. This table has approximately 84,000 distinct CDR3 sequences, roughly 10% appearing once. Sequences were derived from whole blood, sampled in connection with sensitization to the hapten diphenylcyclopropenone (DPC). These receptors were obtained from a woman aged 25 to 45 with alopecia areata. Some clones in this sample may be carry-over from other donors' samples.

The V gene is TRBV28, the J gene TRBJ1-2; no clear D gene. This CDR3 spans 12 amino acids. Trimming took 6 bases from V and 4 from J, leaving 9 bases between them. CDR1 and CDR2 (germline): MDHEN, SYDVKM. Written as DNA, the CDR3 is TGTGCCAGCAGCCCTGCGTTCTATGGCTACACCTTC. Protein: CASSPAFYGYTF.

This CDR3 is CASRQALGSPLHF. The CDR3 DNA is TGCGCCAGCCGACAGGCTCTCGGTTCACCCCTCCACTTT. The V gene is TRBV10-2, the J gene TRBJ1-6; perhaps TRBD1 as D (6 bases). The CDR3 spans 13 residues. The V and J ends lost 8 bases and 9 bases respectively, with 14 bases between them. In germline, CDR1 is WSHSY, CDR2 SAAADI.

This clonotype was recorded a few times. The V and J genes are TRBV6-5 and TRBJ1-4; weak D call: TRBD1 (5 bases). Germline V gives CDR1 MNHEY, CDR2 SVGAGI. The CDR3 totals 16 residues. V lost 0 bases to trimming and J lost 6 bases, with 14 bases between them. CDR3 amino acids: CASSYSTGRGDEKLFF. Here the CDR3 DNA reads TGTGCCAGCAGTTACTCCACAGGTCGAGGTGATGAAAAACTGTTTTTT.

The chain is built from TRBV11-3 and TRBJ2-2; D not resolved. CDR1 and CDR2 (germline): SGHNT, YENEEA. There are 15 residues in the CDR3. V was shortened by 5 bases and J by 1 base, with 11 bases between the two germline ends. The CDR3 protein is CASSMDGLNTGELFF. The DNA for the CDR3 is TGTGCCAGCAGCATGGACGGATTGAACACCGGGGAGCTGTTTTTT.

This clonotype showed up many times. The rearrangement uses TRBV6-6 and TRBJ1-5; no reliable D call. V was trimmed by 6 bases and J by 10 bases, leaving 13 bases between them. The V gene's germline CDR1 is MNHNY and CDR2 SVGAGI (reference sequence). This CDR3 spans 12 amino acids. CDR3 coding DNA: TGTGCCAGCAGGGGAGAGATGAGTCCCCAGCATTTT. As protein: CASRGEMSPQHF.

In this sample, this clonotype turned up a few times. V usage is TRBV7-2 and J usage is TRBJ2-4; 9 nucleotides align to TRBD2. The CDR3 spans 17 residues. Germline V lookup: CDR1 SGHTA, CDR2 FQGNSA. J gave up 4 bases and V 3 bases, and 10 bases lay outside the gene matches. In DNA, the CDR3 is TGTGCCAGCAGCTTTACCCAACTAGCGGGTATTAAAAACATTCAGTACTTC. It translates to CASSFTQLAGIKNIQYF.

A few counts support this clonotype. J is TRBJ2-7 and V is TRBV15, with D unclear. The ends were cut back, 0 bases at V and 5 bases at J, with 8 bases in the middle. Germline V gene sequence: CDR1 LNHNV, CDR2 YYDKDF (reference sequence). This CDR3 is 13 amino acids long. The CDR3 DNA is TGTGCCACCAGCAGAGATGGAGTAGACGAGCAGTACTTC. It encodes CATSRDGVDEQYF.

This clonotype has ten or more counts. The gene calls are TRBV5-1 and TRBJ1-4; D is perhaps TRBD1 (5 bases). Trimming removed 4 bases at V and 3 bases at J, with 16 bases between. The CDR3 length is 16 residues. The germline V gene encodes CDR1 SGHRS and CDR2 YFSETQ. This chain's CDR3 is CASSQTGALANEKLFF. CDR3 in DNA: TGCGCCAGCAGCCAAACAGGAGCGTTGGCTAATGAAAAACTGTTTTTT.

This clonotype has at least ten counts. The chain recombines TRBV9 with TRBJ1-1; D not certain. Germline CDR1 and CDR2: SGDLS and YYNGEE. This CDR3 is 13 amino acids long. V was clipped by 0 bases and J by 3 bases, with 6 bases between them. CDR3 protein: CASSVGQHTEAFF. CDR3 bases: TGTGCCAGCAGCGTAGGACAACACACTGAAGCTTTCTTT. Complete variable domain (other parts from reference TRBV9 and TRBJ1-1): DSGVTQTPKHLITATGQRVTLRCSPRSGDLSVYWYQQSLDQGLQFLIQYYNGEERAKGNILERFSAQQFPDLHSELNLSSLELGDSALYFCASSVGQHTEAFFGQGTRLTVV.

Ten or more counts support this clonotype. The chain couples TRBV24-1 to TRBJ2-1; 12 nucleotides match TRBD2. Germline V gene sequence: CDR1 KGHDR, CDR2 SFDVKD. V dropped 3 bases and J dropped 0; count of bases not matched to a gene: 5. The CDR3 has 18 amino acids. This CDR3 reads CATSDPGLAGSSYNEQFF. CDR3 bases: TGTGCCACCAGTGATCCCGGACTAGCGGGAAGCTCCTACAATGAGCAGTTCTTC.

The sample holds many counts of this clonotype. The chain couples TRBV7-6 to TRBJ2-2, with 13 positions matching TRBD2. Germline lookup yields CDR1 SGHVS and CDR2 FNYEAQ. The V and J ends lost 5 bases and 4 bases, in that order; junction bases with no gene match: 7. The CDR3 spans 17 residues. The DNA for the CDR3 is TGTGCCAGCAGCGAGGGACTAGCGGGATGGGGCACCGGGGAGCTGTTTTTT. Its translation is CASSEGLAGWGTGELFF.

This clonotype was detected only a few times. The chain couples TRBV10-2 to TRBJ2-1; 11 bases map to TRBD2. V lost 6 bases to trimming and J lost 9 bases; unmatched junction nucleotides: 10. Germline V gene lookup returns CDR1 WSHSY and CDR2 SAAADI. The CDR3 sequence is 15 residues long. DNA of the CDR3: TGCGCCAGCAGGCAGACTAGCGGGATTATCGGTGAGCAGTTCTTC. Protein: CASRQTSGIIGEQFF.

This clonotype was recorded many times. The chain uses TRBV7-3 and TRBJ2-3, with D perhaps TRBD2 (5 bases). CDR1 is SGHTA and CDR2 is FQGTGA in the germline V gene. The CDR3 extends over 14 amino acids. The V end lost 0 bases, the J end lost 9 bases, and 13 bases lay between the germline ends. CDR3 region: CASSLTSGSDTQYF. CDR3 DNA sequence: TGTGCCAGCAGCTTAACGTCGGGGTCCGACACGCAGTATTTT.

This clonotype showed up many times. The chain combines TRBV29-1 with TRBJ2-3; TRBD2 matches at 10 bases. With 2 bases clipped from V and 13 bases from J, the junction kept 9 bases outside the gene matches. This CDR3 has 13 amino acids. CDR1 SQVTM and CDR2 ANQGSEA come from the germline V gene. For the CDR3, the DNA is TGCAGCGTTGAACGTCTAGCGGGAGATGGCGAGTATTTT. Protein: CSVERLAGDGEYF.

The table lists this clonotype with a few counts. The gene calls are TRBV11-2 and TRBJ2-1; D remains unclear. CDR1 is SGHAT, CDR2 FQNNGV, per germline. Trimming took 0 bases from V and 4 from J, leaving 7 bases between them. This CDR3 has 14 residues. The CDR3 sequence is CASSLERIYNEQFF. The CDR3, as DNA: TGTGCCAGCAGCTTAGAACGGATTTACAATGAGCAGTTCTTC. The complete variable domain, with remaining parts taken from reference TRBV11-2 and TRBJ2-1, reads EAGVAQSPRYKIIEKRQSVAFWCNPISGHATLYWYQQILGQGPKLLIQFQNNGVVDDSQLPKDRFSAERLKGVDSTLKIQPAKLEDSAVYLCASSLERIYNEQFFGPGTRLTVL.

This CDR3 is CASSSGDRAVTDTQYF. The CDR3 DNA sequence: TGTGCCAGCAGCAGCGGGGACAGAGCAGTCACAGATACGCAGTATTTT. The chain links TRBV5-4 to TRBJ2-3; either TRBD1 or TRBD2 may fit D (7 bases each). The CDR3 covers 16 residues. V lost 4 bases and J lost 2, with 17 bases in between. Germline CDR1 SGHNT, CDR2 YYREEE (reference sequence).

At least ten counts were recorded for this clonotype. The CDR3 DNA is TGTGCCAGCAATAAGGCGCATGGCTACACCTTC. It translates to CASNKAHGYTF. The V and J genes are TRBV5-6 and TRBJ1-2; D is unresolved. This CDR3 comprises 11 residues. CDR1 is SGHDT, CDR2 YYEEEE, per germline. The ends were cut back, 6 bases at V and 6 bases at J, with 9 bases in the middle.

This clonotype turned up a few times. This chain uses TRBV6-2 or TRBV6-3 with TRBJ2-2; possible D gene TRBD1, 6 bases. The ends were cut back, 8 bases at V and 3 bases at J, with 16 bases in the middle. This CDR3 comprises 15 residues. Germline lookup yields CDR1 MNHEY and CDR2 SVGEGT. CDR3 sequence: CASGPANRDTGELFF. For the CDR3, the DNA is TGTGCCAGCGGCCCAGCAAACAGGGACACCGGGGAGCTGTTTTTT.

In this sample, this clonotype turned up many times. This chain joins TRBV2 and TRBJ2-7; maybe TRBD1 (5 bases). V was trimmed by 6 bases and J by 2 bases, leaving 5 bases between them. CDR3 length: 11 amino acids. Per germline, CDR1 SNHLY and CDR2 FYNNEI. CDR3 protein: CASRQAYEQYF. The CDR3, as DNA: TGTGCCAGCAGACAGGCCTACGAGCAGTACTTC.

This clonotype was recorded many times. V and J are TRBV27 and TRBJ2-1; TRBD1 is a possible D gene (6 bases). The CDR3 consists of 13 residues. The V end lost 3 bases, the J end lost 7 bases, and 10 bases lay between the germline ends. Looked up from germline, CDR1 is MNHEY and CDR2 is SMNVEV (reference sequence). CDR3 bases: TGTGCCAGCAGTTTCTGGGGGCCGAATGAGCAGTTCTTC. Amino acids: CASSFWGPNEQFF.

This clonotype has a count of ten or more. The chain recombines TRBV6-1 with TRBJ2-7, with D possibly matching TRBD1 (5 bases). V lost 7 bases, J lost 4 bases, and 14 bases lay in between. The V gene's germline CDR1 is MNHNS and CDR2 SASEGT. The CDR3 is made up of 13 amino acids. CDR3 residues: CASTQAGRYEQYF. The CDR3 DNA reads as TGTGCCAGCACCCAAGCAGGGCGGTACGAGCAGTACTTC.

This chain uses TRBV4-3 with TRBJ2-5; the match to TRBD2 covers 7 bases. This CDR3 has 15 amino acids. Germline values: CDR1 LGHNA, CDR2 YSLEER. V trimming: 3 bases; J trimming: 4 bases; junction bases outside the gene matches: 8. The CDR3 spells CASSHTSAGVETQYF. DNA for the CDR3: TGCGCCAGCAGCCACACCTCCGCGGGGGTAGAGACCCAGTACTTC.

This clonotype showed up many times. The chain joins TRBV19 to TRBJ1-6; D is uncertain. This CDR3 spans 19 amino acids. Germline values: CDR1 LNHDA, CDR2 SQIVND (reference sequence). V lost 0 bases and J lost 0, with 15 bases in between. This CDR3 is CASSIDLGWRSSYNSPLHF. The CDR3, as DNA: TGTGCCAGTAGTATAGATCTAGGCTGGAGAAGCTCCTATAATTCACCCCTCCACTTT.

This clonotype was picked up a small number of times. As DNA, the CDR3 is TGTGCCAGCAAGCCCCTCCTAGCGGGAGGGCCGGCCGAGAATGAGCAGTTCTTC. Residues: CASKPLLAGGPAENEQFF. J is TRBJ2-1 and V is TRBV4-2; 12 nucleotides match TRBD2. J was trimmed by 7 bases and V by 7 bases; bases with no gene match: 17. Germline V gene data show CDR1 as LGHNA and CDR2 as YNFKEQ. This CDR3 is built from 18 residues.

The sample holds many counts of this clonotype. The CDR3 sequence: CAISYRNSYNEQFF. CDR3 DNA: TGTGCCATCAGTTACAGAAACTCCTACAATGAGCAGTTCTTC. The V and J genes are TRBV10-3 and TRBJ2-1, with unresolved D. Germline CDR1 reads ENHRY; CDR2 reads SYGVKD. V was cut by 5 bases and J by 0 bases, with 8 bases left in between. The CDR3 has 14 amino acids.

This clonotype was recorded once. J is TRBJ2-1 and V is TRBV4-2; 7 nucleotides align to TRBD1. V lost 1 base and J lost 4; bases outside the gene matches: 7. This CDR3 comprises 16 residues. Germline CDR1 reads LGHNA; CDR2 reads YNFKEQ. The CDR3 loop is CASSQGHRGPYNEQFF. CDR3 nucleotides: TGTGCCAGCAGCCAAGGCCACAGGGGCCCTTACAATGAGCAGTTCTTC.

This sequence joins TRBV29-1 and TRBJ1-1, with TRBD1 as a possible D gene (5 bases). The CDR3 is 12 amino acids. Germline CDR1 reads SQVTM; CDR2 reads ANQGSEA. Trimming shortened V by 6 bases and J by 3 bases, and 11 bases separated the two germline ends. In DNA form, the CDR3 reads TGCAGCGTCAGGGCGGGGGACACTGAAGCTTTCTTT. This sequence encodes CSVRAGDTEAFF. Full variable domain (rest looked up from reference TRBV29-1 and TRBJ1-1): SAVISQKPSRDICQRGTSLTIQCQVDSQVTMMFWYRQQPGQSLTLIATANQGSEATYESGFVIDKFPISRPNLTFSTLTVSNMSPEDSSIYLCSVRAGDTEAFFGQGTRLTVV.

A few counts support this clonotype. The chain links TRBV27 to TRBJ1-2; no definite D call. CDR1 and CDR2 from the germline V gene are MNHEY and SMNVEV (reference sequence). V shed 6 bases and J shed 7 bases, with 24 bases lying between them. The CDR3 length is 16 residues. CDR3 amino acids: CASRGEGNLWAGGYTF. The CDR3 DNA sequence: TGTGCCAGCAGGGGAGAGGGCAATTTGTGGGCGGGTGGCTACACCTTC.

The V and J genes are TRBV11-2 and TRBJ2-7, with 7 bases identical to TRBD1. Germline V gene data show CDR1 as SGHAT and CDR2 as FQNNGV. This CDR3 is built from 15 residues. The ends lost 0 bases at V and 1 base at J; junction bases unmatched: 3. Here the CDR3 reads CASSLESGQSYEQYF. In nucleotides, the CDR3 is TGTGCCAGCAGCTTAGAATCGGGACAGTCCTACGAGCAGTACTTC.

This clonotype was counted ten times or more. The chain uses TRBV11-2 and TRBJ2-3; the match to TRBD2 covers 10 bases. With 5 bases clipped from V and 6 bases from J, the junction kept 11 bases outside the gene matches. CDR3 length: 16 amino acids. Germline-derived CDR1 and CDR2 are SGHAT and FQNNGV. CDR3 sequence reads: CASSPRFSGRMDTQYF. CDR3 sequence (DNA): TGTGCCAGCAGCCCCCGGTTTAGCGGGAGGATGGATACGCAGTATTTT.

This clonotype has at least ten counts. This chain connects TRBV12-3 or TRBV12-4 to TRBJ1-5, with 8 nucleotides matching TRBD1. The ends lost 3 bases at V and 4 bases at J; junction bases unmatched: 5. The CDR3 sequence is 15 residues long. The CDR3 spells CASSFDRGGNQPQHF. The CDR3 bases are TGTGCCAGCAGTTTCGACAGGGGAGGGAATCAGCCCCAGCATTTT.